This entry lists 6 T cell receptor beta chains sequenced from one sample in a study of blood T cell repertoires in COVID-19 (dated by TCRdb to 2020 to 2022). The library was produced with the immunoSEQ multiplex PCR assay. What TCRdb holds here is the immuneACCESS table cut down to in-frame rearrangements. Part of the clones is not present; checked against another copy, under half of the missing clones reflect an unresolved V gene, and the others are unexplained. This sample comprises just over 300,000 clones, approximately 90% of them detected only once. The top ten clones comprise around 9% of the sample. Input material: PBMCs or T cells enriched from blood (not recorded which). Receptor source: a young woman who had recovered from COVID-19.

The chain carries TRBV6-5 and TRBJ1-1; 8 bases align to TRBD1. The trim removed 7 bases at V and 4 bases at J, leaving 5 bases unmatched. Germline CDR1 is MNHEY and CDR2 is SVGAGI. This CDR3 is built from 13 residues. For the CDR3, the DNA is TGTGCCAGCAACACGACAGGGGCCACTGAAGCTTTCTTT. Its protein is CASNTTGATEAFF.

V and J are TRBV2 and TRBJ1-2, with D perhaps matching TRBD1 (6 bases). The length of the CDR3 is 14 residues. Germline values: CDR1 SNHLY, CDR2 FYNNEI. Trimming removed 3 bases at V and 3 bases at J, with 11 bases between. This chain's CDR3 is CASSEGAEDYGYTF. DNA of the CDR3: TGTGCCAGCAGTGAGGGGGCTGAAGACTATGGCTACACCTTC.

The chain links TRBV6-2 or TRBV6-3 to TRBJ2-7; D is perhaps TRBD1 (6 bases). The CDR3 has 14 residues. CDR1 MNHEY and CDR2 SVGEGT come from the germline V gene. Trimming pared 4 bases from V and 2 bases from J, leaving 12 bases between. The CDR3 bases are TGTGCCAGCAGTTCAGTGGACAGAACCTACGAGCAGTACTTC. Its translation: CASSSVDRTYEQYF.

This sequence joins TRBV7-2 and TRBJ2-1, with 10 nucleotides matching TRBD2. CDR3 length equals 14 residues. CDR1 is SGHTA and CDR2 is FQGNSA in the germline V gene. V dropped 8 bases and J dropped 6; count of bases not matched to a gene: 7. CDR3 DNA: TGTGCCAGCGGAAAGAGCGGGAGGGTCAATGAGCAGTTCTTC. Protein sequence: CASGKSGRVNEQFF.

The chain has TRBV7-2 and TRBJ2-3; D is undetermined. CDR3 size: 14 residues. The V and J ends lost 2 bases and 1 base respectively, with 7 bases between them. CDR1 and CDR2 (germline): SGHTA, FQGNSA. CDR3 protein: CASSLSTGTDTQYF. CDR3 bases: TGTGCCAGCAGCTTATCTACCGGCACAGATACGCAGTATTTT.

This chain connects TRBV6-2 or TRBV6-3 to TRBJ2-2, with 10 bases fitting TRBD1. The junction had 9 bases not matched to a gene; V was cut back by 0 bases and J by 5 bases. CDR3 length equals 18 residues. Germline V gives CDR1 MNHEY, CDR2 SVGEGT. CDR3 residues: CASSYSEVGTGVTGELFF. CDR3 DNA sequence: TGTGCCAGCAGTTACTCCGAGGTCGGGACAGGGGTGACCGGGGAGCTGTTTTTT.